The rows below give T cell receptor beta chains drawn from one sample of a study of blood T cell repertoires in COVID-19. Profiling relied on immunoSEQ multiplex PCR, and the TCRdb table lists in-frame clones only, not all of them. The sample carries 250,000 or so clones, roughly four fifths recorded once. The sequencing sample was made of peripheral blood. The receptors stem from a woman in her sixties or seventies with acute or convalescent COVID-19. Both conserved end residues are part of each CDR3. Fields, in order: CDR3 DNA, CDR3 protein, J gene, clone size, V gene, D gene. A D gene is named only where the DNA matches it firmly. For some rows the clone size is stated as once, few or many, or as a class when expanded; others skip it.

CDR3nt: TGTGCCTGGAGTCCCATGTACACTGAAGCTTTCTTT
CDR3aa: CAWSPMYTEAFF
j_gene: TRBJ1-1
abundance: NA
v_gene: TRBV30
d_gene: NA

CDR3nt: TGTGCCAGCAGTTACCTACAGGTGAACACTGAAGCTTTCTTT
CDR3aa: CASSYLQVNTEAFF
j_gene: TRBJ1-1
abundance: NA
v_gene: TRBV6-2/TRBV6-3
d_gene: NA

CDR3nt: TGTGCCAGCAGGCCCCCGGCAGGGAGGGAGACCCAGTACTTC
CDR3aa: CASRPPAGRETQYF
j_gene: TRBJ2-5
abundance: NA
v_gene: TRBV28
d_gene: NA

CDR3nt: TGTGCCAGCAGCTTAAATCCAGGGGCCAACGTCCTGACTTTC
CDR3aa: CASSLNPGANVLTF
j_gene: TRBJ2-6
abundance: NA
v_gene: TRBV7-2
d_gene: NA

CDR3nt: TGCAGCGTGGAGGGTGCTGGGGCCAACGTCCTGACTTTC
CDR3aa: CSVEGAGANVLTF
j_gene: TRBJ2-6
abundance: NA
v_gene: TRBV29-1
d_gene: NA

CDR3nt: TGTGCCAGCAGCGACCGACTAGCGGGCAGGAATGAGCAGTTCTTC
CDR3aa: CASSDRLAGRNEQFF
j_gene: TRBJ2-1
abundance: once
v_gene: TRBV9
d_gene: TRBD2

CDR3nt: TGTGCCAGCAGAACTAGCGGGGGTAACAATGAGCAGTTCTTC
CDR3aa: CASRTSGGNNEQFF
j_gene: TRBJ2-1
abundance: NA
v_gene: TRBV28
d_gene: TRBD2

CDR3nt: TGTGCCAGTAGAAGGGGGCTTCAAGGCTCCTATGGCTACACCTTC
CDR3aa: CASRRGLQGSYGYTF
j_gene: TRBJ1-2
abundance: NA
v_gene: TRBV19
d_gene: TRBD1

CDR3nt: TGTGCCAGTACCCTCCTCACAGGGGGACAGCCCCAGCATTTT
CDR3aa: CASTLLTGGQPQHF
j_gene: TRBJ1-5
abundance: NA
v_gene: TRBV19
d_gene: TRBD1

CDR3nt: TGTGCCAGCAGACCCCCGTCGGAGGGCGGGGAGCTGTTTTTT
CDR3aa: CASRPPSEGGELFF
j_gene: TRBJ2-2
abundance: NA
v_gene: TRBV28
d_gene: NA

CDR3nt: TGCGCCAGCAGCCCGCGAGATACCCCCTCTGGAAACACCATATATTTT
CDR3aa: CASSPRDTPSGNTIYF
j_gene: TRBJ1-3
abundance: NA
v_gene: TRBV4-1
d_gene: NA

CDR3nt: TGTGCCAGCAGCGTAGGCCCAGGGATGGGCTACACCTTC
CDR3aa: CASSVGPGMGYTF
j_gene: TRBJ1-2
abundance: NA
v_gene: TRBV9
d_gene: NA

CDR3nt: TGTGCCAGCAGCCGACAGGGGGACCCCGGCTACGAGCAGTACTTC
CDR3aa: CASSRQGDPGYEQYF
j_gene: TRBJ2-7
abundance: NA
v_gene: TRBV11-2
d_gene: TRBD1

CDR3nt: TGTGCCAGCAGCCCCTTGCCAGGGGGTTCTTCACCCCTCCACTTT
CDR3aa: CASSPLPGGSSPLHF
j_gene: TRBJ1-6
abundance: NA
v_gene: TRBV5-4
d_gene: TRBD1

CDR3nt: TGTGCCAGCAGTTTAGTGTGGGGGCCGAAGAATGAGCAGTTCTTC
CDR3aa: CASSLVWGPKNEQFF
j_gene: TRBJ2-1
abundance: NA
v_gene: TRBV28
d_gene: NA

CDR3nt: TGTGCCAGCAGTTATATGCGAGGGTCCGGGGAGCTGTTTTTT
CDR3aa: CASSYMRGSGELFF
j_gene: TRBJ2-2
abundance: few
v_gene: TRBV6-5
d_gene: NA